This TCR beta chain was captured in a study of blood T cell repertoires in COVID-19. Study at large: The United States, Italy and Spain supplied acute and convalescent COVID-19 samples. In each case, the material was cDNA or gDNA derived from T cells, B-cell-depleted T cells, or PBMCs.

This clone was counted once. Germline values: CDR1 KGHSH, CDR2 LQKENI. The V segment lost 6 bases and the J segment 4 bases; nucleotides outside the gene matches: 4. CDR3 length: 13 residues. The authors' processing: Amplification of reference gene primers was used by the study to estimate nucleated cell counts. Using immunoSEQ multiplex PCR, the repertoire was profiled, and TCRdb retains in-frame clones only, with some absent. V and J calls and clone size are as listed in that table; D and trimming were resolved from the DNA. There are 81,000 or so clones in the sample; around four fifths occur only once, and approximately 12% lies in the top ten.

The chain uses TRBV18 and TRBJ1-1; 8 nucleotides align to TRBD1. The sample was peripheral blood. The receptor was isolated from a woman aged 70-85 years with active or convalescent COVID-19. CDR3 nucleotide sequence: TGTGCCAGCTCGCACGACAGGGGCACTGAAGCTTTCTTT. This codes for CASSHDRGTEAFF.